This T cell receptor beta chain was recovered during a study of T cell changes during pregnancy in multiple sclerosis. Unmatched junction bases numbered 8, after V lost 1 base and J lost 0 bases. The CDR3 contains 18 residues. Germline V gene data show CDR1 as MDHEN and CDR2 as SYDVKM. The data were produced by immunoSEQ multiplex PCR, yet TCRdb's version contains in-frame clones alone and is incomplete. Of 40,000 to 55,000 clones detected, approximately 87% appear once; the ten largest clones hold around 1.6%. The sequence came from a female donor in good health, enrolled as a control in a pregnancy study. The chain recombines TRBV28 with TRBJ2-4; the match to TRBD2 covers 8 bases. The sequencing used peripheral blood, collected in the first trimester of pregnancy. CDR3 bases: TGTGCCAGCAGTTTATCGGGGGGGGGAGCGGGAGCCAAAAACATTCAGTACTTC. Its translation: CASSLSGGGAGAKNIQYF.